These T cell receptor beta chains were read from a single sample in a study of cytomegalovirus exposure and HLA in healthy donors. Here immunoSEQ multiplex PCR was the method, and the copy in TCRdb shows in-frame clones only, minus some. The sample includes under 200,000 clones, roughly 80% of them seen just once. The material sequenced was PBMCs. Receptors were obtained from a young man in good health and CMV-seronegative. The CDR3 runs from the conserved cysteine through the conserved F or W. A D gene is named only where the DNA matches it firmly. Rows give clone size only sometimes, using once, few, many, or a class for an expanded clone.

clone_size: NA; j_call: TRBJ2-1; d_call: TRBD1; v_call: TRBV6-5; cdr3_aa: CASRRTGFGNEQFF; cdr3_nt: TGTGCCAGCCGAAGGACAGGGTTTGGGAATGAGCAGTTCTTC
clone_size: NA; j_call: TRBJ1-3; d_call: TRBD1; v_call: TRBV6-5; cdr3_aa: CASSSDRGRNTIYF; cdr3_nt: TGTGCCAGCAGCTCGGACAGGGGTCGAAACACCATATATTTT
clone_size: few; j_call: TRBJ1-3; d_call: NA; v_call: TRBV4-1; cdr3_aa: CASSQTQVGNTIYF; cdr3_nt: TGCGCCAGCAGCCAAACCCAGGTCGGAAACACCATATATTTT
clone_size: NA; j_call: TRBJ1-5; d_call: TRBD1; v_call: TRBV9; cdr3_aa: CASSLTGSGNQPQHF; cdr3_nt: TGTGCCAGCAGCCTGACAGGGAGTGGCAATCAGCCCCAGCATTTT
clone_size: NA; j_call: TRBJ1-2; d_call: NA; v_call: TRBV27; cdr3_aa: CASSTSGLYGYTF; cdr3_nt: TGTGCCAGCAGTACCTCCGGTCTCTATGGCTACACCTTC
clone_size: NA; j_call: TRBJ2-7; d_call: TRBD2; v_call: TRBV7-6; cdr3_aa: CASSSGLAGGPGEQYF; cdr3_nt: TGTGCCAGCAGCTCGGGACTAGCGGGGGGGCCGGGCGAGCAGTACTTC
clone_size: NA; j_call: TRBJ2-3; d_call: NA; v_call: TRBV29-1; cdr3_aa: CSVEDTGSYLDTQYF; cdr3_nt: TGCAGCGTTGAGGATACCGGGTCCTACCTTGATACGCAGTATTTT
clone_size: NA; j_call: TRBJ2-7; d_call: TRBD2; v_call: TRBV5-6; cdr3_aa: CASSTLAGGPHEQYF; cdr3_nt: TGTGCCAGCAGTACCCTAGCGGGGGGGCCCCACGAGCAGTACTTC
clone_size: NA; j_call: TRBJ2-7; d_call: NA; v_call: TRBV23-1; cdr3_aa: CASSQGRDSYEQYF; cdr3_nt: TGCGCCAGCAGTCAGGGGCGGGATAGCTACGAGCAGTACTTC
clone_size: NA; j_call: TRBJ1-6; d_call: NA; v_call: TRBV7-9; cdr3_aa: CASSPETGSYNSPLHF; cdr3_nt: TGTGCCAGCAGCCCGGAGACAGGCTCCTATAATTCACCCCTCCACTTT
clone_size: NA; j_call: TRBJ2-7; d_call: TRBD1; v_call: TRBV4-1; cdr3_aa: CASSQDWGTGVYEQYF; cdr3_nt: TGCGCCAGCAGCCAAGATTGGGGGACAGGGGTCTACGAGCAGTACTTC
clone_size: NA; j_call: TRBJ1-5; d_call: NA; v_call: TRBV9; cdr3_aa: CAGGTYSSNQPQHF; cdr3_nt: TGTGCCGGAGGAACTTATAGTAGCAATCAGCCCCAGCATTTT
clone_size: NA; j_call: TRBJ2-2; d_call: TRBD1; v_call: TRBV9; cdr3_aa: CASSVGTGGGGELFF; cdr3_nt: TGTGCCAGCAGCGTAGGAACAGGGGGAGGCGGGGAGCTGTTTTTT
clone_size: few; j_call: TRBJ2-3; d_call: TRBD1; v_call: TRBV28; cdr3_aa: CASSLTQGTQYF; cdr3_nt: TGTGCCAGCAGTTTGACACAGGGGACGCAGTATTTT
clone_size: NA; j_call: TRBJ1-2; d_call: NA; v_call: TRBV9; cdr3_aa: CASSVEGRGNYGYTF; cdr3_nt: TGTGCCAGCAGCGTAGAGGGCAGGGGAAACTATGGCTACACCTTC
clone_size: NA; j_call: TRBJ1-1; d_call: NA; v_call: TRBV27; cdr3_aa: CASTSIMGRTEAFF; cdr3_nt: TGTGCCAGCACATCCATTATGGGGCGAACTGAAGCTTTCTTT
clone_size: NA; j_call: TRBJ1-6; d_call: NA; v_call: TRBV2; cdr3_aa: CARRGYNSPLHF; cdr3_nt: TGTGCCAGAAGGGGGTATAATTCACCCCTCCACTTT
clone_size: NA; j_call: TRBJ2-1; d_call: NA; v_call: TRBV7-3; cdr3_aa: CASSPRGSYNEQFF; cdr3_nt: TGTGCCAGCAGCCCACGAGGCTCCTACAATGAGCAGTTCTTC
clone_size: NA; j_call: TRBJ1-3; d_call: NA; v_call: TRBV30; cdr3_aa: CAWTHRVSGNTIYF; cdr3_nt: TGTGCCTGGACCCATCGGGTCTCTGGAAACACCATATATTTT
clone_size: NA; j_call: TRBJ2-3; d_call: NA; v_call: TRBV28; cdr3_aa: CASSLGTGTNTQYF; cdr3_nt: TGTGCCAGCAGTTTAGGTACAGGGACAAATACGCAGTATTTT
clone_size: NA; j_call: TRBJ2-1; d_call: NA; v_call: TRBV5-6; cdr3_aa: CASSLWAAGHEQFF; cdr3_nt: TGTGCCAGCAGCCTTTGGGCAGCGGGTCATGAGCAGTTCTTC
clone_size: NA; j_call: TRBJ1-1; d_call: TRBD1; v_call: TRBV6-5; cdr3_aa: CASGTERMNTEAFF; cdr3_nt: TGTGCCAGCGGGACAGAAAGAATGAACACTGAAGCTTTCTTT
clone_size: once; j_call: TRBJ2-2; d_call: TRBD1; v_call: TRBV5-1; cdr3_aa: CASSLAGQGVFDTGELFF; cdr3_nt: TGCGCCAGCAGCTTGGCTGGACAGGGAGTATTCGACACCGGGGAGCTGTTTTTT
clone_size: NA; j_call: TRBJ2-7; d_call: NA; v_call: TRBV7-8; cdr3_aa: CASSLSGLEQYF; cdr3_nt: TGTGCCAGCAGCTTAAGCGGCCTCGAGCAGTACTTC
clone_size: NA; j_call: TRBJ2-1; d_call: TRBD1; v_call: TRBV7-3; cdr3_aa: CASGQGAEQFF; cdr3_nt: TGTGCCAGCGGACAGGGGGCTGAGCAGTTCTTC
clone_size: NA; j_call: TRBJ2-1; d_call: NA; v_call: TRBV6-6; cdr3_aa: CASSYPTGDLDEQFF; cdr3_nt: TGTGCCAGCAGTTACCCGACAGGCGATTTGGATGAGCAGTTCTTC
clone_size: NA; j_call: TRBJ1-2; d_call: TRBD1; v_call: TRBV27; cdr3_aa: CASSMTGDGYTF; cdr3_nt: TGTGCCAGCAGTATGACAGGGGATGGCTACACCTTC
clone_size: NA; j_call: TRBJ2-1; d_call: TRBD2; v_call: TRBV5-1; cdr3_aa: CASSPFTSGRAGEQFF; cdr3_nt: TGCGCCAGCAGCCCATTTACTAGCGGGAGGGCCGGTGAGCAGTTCTTC
clone_size: NA; j_call: TRBJ1-1; d_call: TRBD1; v_call: TRBV18; cdr3_aa: CASSPLSGGENTEAFF; cdr3_nt: TGTGCCAGCTCACCACTGTCAGGGGGCGAAAACACTGAAGCTTTCTTT
clone_size: NA; j_call: TRBJ2-6; d_call: NA; v_call: TRBV18; cdr3_aa: CASSPTLSGANVLTF; cdr3_nt: TGTGCCAGCTCACCGACTTTGTCTGGGGCCAACGTCCTGACTTTC
clone_size: NA; j_call: TRBJ2-3; d_call: TRBD2; v_call: TRBV19; cdr3_aa: CASTPRASGGAGRDTQYF; cdr3_nt: TGTGCCAGTACACCACGGGCTAGCGGGGGGGCGGGGAGAGATACGCAGTATTTT
clone_size: few; j_call: TRBJ1-6; d_call: NA; v_call: TRBV28; cdr3_aa: CASSLEAAYNSPLHF; cdr3_nt: TGTGCCAGCAGTTTAGAGGCAGCATATAATTCACCCCTCCACTTT
clone_size: NA; j_call: TRBJ2-5; d_call: NA; v_call: TRBV4-1; cdr3_aa: CASSQDRGGGETQYF; cdr3_nt: TGCGCCAGCAGCCAAGACAGGGGTGGTGGCGAGACCCAGTACTTC
clone_size: once; j_call: TRBJ1-5; d_call: NA; v_call: TRBV6-1; cdr3_aa: CASSEVDISNQPQHF; cdr3_nt: TGTGCCAGCAGTGAAGTTGACATTAGCAATCAGCCCCAGCATTTT
clone_size: NA; j_call: TRBJ2-7; d_call: TRBD1; v_call: TRBV6-5; cdr3_aa: CASSYSKDRAYEQYF; cdr3_nt: TGTGCCAGCAGTTACTCGAAGGACAGGGCTTACGAGCAGTACTTC
clone_size: NA; j_call: TRBJ2-5; d_call: NA; v_call: TRBV29-1; cdr3_aa: CSVEGGSGLRQETQYF; cdr3_nt: TGCAGCGTTGAAGGGGGTAGCGGTCTACGACAAGAGACCCAGTACTTC
clone_size: few; j_call: TRBJ2-2; d_call: TRBD1; v_call: TRBV28; cdr3_aa: CASSFISGGAGELFF; cdr3_nt: TGTGCCAGCAGTTTCATCTCAGGGGGCGCGGGGGAGCTGTTTTTT
clone_size: NA; j_call: TRBJ1-4; d_call: TRBD1; v_call: TRBV6-5; cdr3_aa: CASRTHRGHEKLFF; cdr3_nt: TGTGCCAGCCGCACGCACAGGGGCCATGAAAAACTGTTTTTT
clone_size: once; j_call: TRBJ2-6; d_call: TRBD2; v_call: TRBV4-2; cdr3_aa: CASSHPGGAGANVLTF; cdr3_nt: TGTGCCAGCAGCCACCCCGGGGGGGCCGGGGCCAACGTCCTGACTTTC
clone_size: NA; j_call: TRBJ2-2; d_call: NA; v_call: TRBV27; cdr3_aa: CASSPWASQTSLASGELFF; cdr3_nt: TGTGCCAGCAGTCCCTGGGCGTCCCAGACTAGTTTGGCGTCCGGGGAGCTGTTTTTT
clone_size: NA; j_call: TRBJ1-6; d_call: NA; v_call: TRBV28; cdr3_aa: CAGDTYNSPLHF; cdr3_nt: TGTGCCGGGGACACCTATAATTCACCCCTCCACTTT
clone_size: NA; j_call: TRBJ2-7; d_call: NA; v_call: TRBV5-1; cdr3_aa: CASSPGRGDEQYF; cdr3_nt: TGCGCCAGCAGCCCCGGCAGGGGCGACGAGCAGTACTTC
clone_size: NA; j_call: TRBJ2-7; d_call: TRBD2; v_call: TRBV7-3; cdr3_aa: CASSATSGSKGEQYF; cdr3_nt: TGTGCCAGCAGCGCGACTAGCGGGAGTAAGGGCGAGCAGTACTTC
clone_size: NA; j_call: TRBJ2-2; d_call: NA; v_call: TRBV5-4; cdr3_aa: CASSFGQFGTTRELFF; cdr3_nt: TGTGCCAGCAGTTTTGGACAGTTTGGCACCACCCGGGAGCTGTTTTTT
clone_size: NA; j_call: TRBJ2-1; d_call: NA; v_call: TRBV9; cdr3_aa: CASSGGEAPVEEQFF; cdr3_nt: TGTGCCAGCAGCGGGGGGGAGGCCCCAGTGGAGGAGCAGTTCTTC
clone_size: once; j_call: TRBJ1-2; d_call: NA; v_call: TRBV28; cdr3_aa: CASSSIPENYGYTF; cdr3_nt: TGTGCCAGCAGTTCAATTCCCGAGAACTATGGCTACACCTTC
clone_size: NA; j_call: TRBJ2-7; d_call: NA; v_call: TRBV6-5; cdr3_aa: CASSYSKTAYEQYF; cdr3_nt: TGTGCCAGCAGTTACTCGAAGACAGCCTACGAGCAGTACTTC
clone_size: NA; j_call: TRBJ2-1; d_call: NA; v_call: TRBV15; cdr3_aa: CATSRGEGRRSEQFF; cdr3_nt: TGTGCCACCAGCAGAGGGGAAGGCCGGAGGAGTGAGCAGTTCTTC
clone_size: NA; j_call: TRBJ2-7; d_call: NA; v_call: TRBV7-8; cdr3_aa: CASSYRDWAYEQYF; cdr3_nt: TGTGCCAGCAGCTATAGAGACTGGGCCTACGAGCAGTACTTC
clone_size: NA; j_call: TRBJ2-7; d_call: NA; v_call: TRBV5-6; cdr3_aa: CASSLGARAYEQYF; cdr3_nt: TGTGCCAGCAGCTTGGGTGCCAGGGCCTACGAGCAGTACTTC
clone_size: once; j_call: TRBJ1-1; d_call: TRBD1; v_call: TRBV27; cdr3_aa: CASSLLGTGLVAEAFF; cdr3_nt: TGTGCCAGCAGTTTGCTCGGGACAGGGCTGGTCGCTGAAGCTTTCTTT
clone_size: NA; j_call: TRBJ1-2; d_call: NA; v_call: TRBV30; cdr3_aa: CAWSVLAQGGYGYTF; cdr3_nt: TGTGCCTGGAGTGTACTCGCACAGGGCGGCTATGGCTACACCTTC
clone_size: NA; j_call: TRBJ2-7; d_call: NA; v_call: TRBV27; cdr3_aa: CASSLAQARPYEQYF; cdr3_nt: TGTGCCAGCAGCTTGGCGCAGGCACGGCCCTACGAGCAGTACTTC
clone_size: once; j_call: TRBJ1-1; d_call: NA; v_call: TRBV27; cdr3_aa: CASSFVGSNTEAFF; cdr3_nt: TGTGCCAGCAGTTTCGTCGGGAGCAACACTGAAGCTTTCTTT
clone_size: NA; j_call: TRBJ1-1; d_call: NA; v_call: TRBV6-5; cdr3_aa: CASSYSIQEGTEAFF; cdr3_nt: TGTGCCAGCAGTTACTCGATACAGGAGGGCACTGAAGCTTTCTTT
clone_size: NA; j_call: TRBJ1-5; d_call: TRBD1; v_call: TRBV7-8; cdr3_aa: CASSLQGTGNQPQHF; cdr3_nt: TGTGCCAGCAGCTTACAGGGGACAGGCAATCAGCCCCAGCATTTT
clone_size: NA; j_call: TRBJ2-3; d_call: TRBD2; v_call: TRBV19; cdr3_aa: CASSTLSGRDIDTQYF; cdr3_nt: TGTGCCAGTAGTACCCTTAGCGGGAGGGACATAGATACGCAGTATTTT
clone_size: NA; j_call: TRBJ1-2; d_call: NA; v_call: TRBV6-1; cdr3_aa: CAIRDYGYTF; cdr3_nt: TGTGCCATCCGGGACTATGGCTACACCTTC
clone_size: NA; j_call: TRBJ1-1; d_call: NA; v_call: TRBV10-3; cdr3_aa: CAISQVDTEAFF; cdr3_nt: TGTGCCATCTCTCAGGTGGACACTGAAGCTTTCTTT